This paragraph reports one T cell receptor beta chain. Only in-frame clones appear in the TCRdb table, and some are missing; sequencing was by immunoSEQ multiplex PCR. Of around 140,000 clones in the sample, more than 65% are singletons; the top ten hold about 9.4%. These data come from a study of blood T cell repertoires in COVID-19. Trimming took off 1 base at V and 2 bases at J, with 5 bases between the two ends. Germline V gives CDR1 MGHRA, CDR2 YSYEKL. The CDR3 is made up of 13 amino acids. Sequencing was performed on peripheral blood. The receptor was isolated from a man aged 60 to 69 with active or convalescent COVID-19. This chain links TRBV4-1 with TRBJ2-5; no clear D. The CDR3 protein is CASSQVFQETQYF. The CDR3 DNA follows: TGCGCCAGCAGCCAAGTCTTTCAAGAGACCCAGTACTTC.